These 3 T cell receptor beta chains were sequenced from one sample in a study of T cell repertoires in cytomegalovirus infection. TCRdb redid the calling of the reads with MiXCR, one entry per CDR3 protein. The sample lists some 600,000 distinct CDR3 sequences, 20% to 25% occurring once. The sequencing input was CD8+ T cells from PBMCs. These receptors were obtained from a human donor in good health (CMV status not recorded). Some clones in this sample may be carry-over from other donors' samples.

This clonotype occurred many times. The genes are TRBV7-6 and TRBJ2-2, with D unresolved. The V and J ends lost 8 bases and 0 bases respectively, with 4 bases between them. The CDR3 runs to 12 residues. From germline, CDR1 is SGHVS and CDR2 FNYEAQ. The CDR3 sequence: CASEANTGELFF. For the CDR3, the DNA is TGTGCCAGCGAGGCGAACACCGGGGAGCTGTTTTTT.

In its sample, this clonotype was seen many times. The V gene is TRBV7-9, the J gene TRBJ2-1; no definite D call. Trimming pared 4 bases from V and 5 bases from J, leaving 18 bases between. The CDR3 contains 16 residues. CDR1 and CDR2 (germline): SEHNR, FQNEAQ (reference sequence). The CDR3 bases are TGTGCCAGCAGCTCGTCGTCCGTCGCTGGGAACAATGAGCAGTTCTTC. Its protein is CASSSSSVAGNNEQFF.

The chain combines TRBV4-2 with TRBJ2-5, with 10 nucleotides matching TRBD2. The CDR3 totals 14 residues. Trimming at V came to 4 bases and at J to 5 bases, leaving 4 bases not matched to a gene. Germline V gene data show CDR1 as LGHNA and CDR2 as YNFKEQ. CDR3 coding DNA: TGTGCCAGCAGCCTTACTAGCGGGGATGAGACCCAGTACTTC. Translated, it gives CASSLTSGDETQYF.